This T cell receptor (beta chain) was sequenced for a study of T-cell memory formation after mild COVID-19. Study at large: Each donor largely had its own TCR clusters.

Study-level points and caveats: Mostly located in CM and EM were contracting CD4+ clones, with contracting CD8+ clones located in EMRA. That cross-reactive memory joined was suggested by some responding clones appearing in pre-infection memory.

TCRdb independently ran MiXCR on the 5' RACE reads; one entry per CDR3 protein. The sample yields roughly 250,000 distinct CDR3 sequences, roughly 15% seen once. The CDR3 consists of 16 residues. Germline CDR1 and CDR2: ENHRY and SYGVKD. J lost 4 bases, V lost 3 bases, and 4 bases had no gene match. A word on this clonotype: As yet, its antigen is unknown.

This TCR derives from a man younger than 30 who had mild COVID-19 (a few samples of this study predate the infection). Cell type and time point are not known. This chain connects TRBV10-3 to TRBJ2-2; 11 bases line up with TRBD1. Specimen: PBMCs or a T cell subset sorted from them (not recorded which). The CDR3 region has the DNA TGTGCCATCAGTGAAGGACAGGGGGCCCCCACCGGGGAGCTGTTTTTT. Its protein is CAISEGQGAPTGELFF.